A selection of T cell receptor beta chains follows, all from one sample in a study of T cells in tumors after PD-1 blockade. TCRdb's table, derived via immunoSEQ multiplex PCR, lists solely in-frame clones and lacks some. The table shows more than 12,000 clones, with around 68% occurring only once. Source: tumor tissue, taken after anti-PD-1 treatment. The source is a human donor with cutaneous squamous cell carcinoma. CDR3s include the opening cysteine and the closing phenylalanine or tryptophan. Fields, in order: V gene, CDR3 length, J gene, CDR3 protein.

TRBV5-1	14	TRBJ2-2	CASSPDRFQGELFF
TRBV24-1	17	TRBJ2-7	CATSDTRGTGCIYEQYF
TRBV7-9	14	TRBJ2-1	CASSGDRGSNEQFF
TRBV19	14	TRBJ1-2	CASRIGGLPYGYTF
TRBV7-8	15	TRBJ2-7	CASSLIADSSYEQYF
TRBV9	13	TRBJ2-3	CASSLGPTDTQYF
TRBV4-2	16	TRBJ2-3	CASSPMAAGGSDTQYF
TRBV7-8	13	TRBJ2-5	CASSLVRQETQYF
TRBV19	15	TRBJ2-7	CASRGDRAFVHEQYF
TRBV19	17	TRBJ2-1	CASSIWGLAGRRNEQFF
TRBV27	16	TRBJ1-1	CASSPSAWTANTEAFF
TRBV4-1	16	TRBJ2-5	CASSQGTGGYQETQYF
TRBV7-2	16	TRBJ2-3	CASSLAGPLGTDTQYF
TRBV13	14	TRBJ2-1	CASSLGVGSWKQFF
TRBV19	14	TRBJ1-3	CASNDRVSGNTIYF
TRBV6-4	13	TRBJ1-6	CASSEDNNSPLHF
TRBV12-3/TRBV12-4	13	TRBJ1-2	CASSPMVHYGYTF
TRBV9	17	TRBJ2-3	CASSVSVGAGGPDTQYF
TRBV18	14	TRBJ2-5	CASSPAHLQETQYF
TRBV18	15	TRBJ1-4	CASSLRQGTNEKLFF
TRBV6-5	15	TRBJ2-7	CASSRGQRSSYEQYF
TRBV28	13	TRBJ2-7	CASSLYQGGEQYF
TRBV7-8	14	TRBJ1-3	CASSPTGVANTIYF
TRBV24-1	14	TRBJ2-3	CATSDRKGGDTQYF
TRBV9	12	TRBJ2-2	CASSVNRWELFF
TRBV5-4	15	TRBJ1-2	CASSLEGRTSYGYTF
TRBV7-2	13	TRBJ2-5	CASSLGQEETQYF
TRBV5-1	16	TRBJ1-5	CASSLGGTGTNQPQHF
TRBV19	16	TRBJ2-1	CASTAARTGYVNEQFF
TRBV30	14	TRBJ2-1	CAWSGLAGINEQFF
TRBV11-3	16	TRBJ2-5	CASSFITSGSRETQYF
TRBV27	17	TRBJ2-5	CASSLFASGGGGETQYF
TRBV14	15	TRBJ2-7	CASSHLIGGSYEQYF
TRBV27	18	TRBJ1-5	CASSGRGGTQGVNQPQHF
TRBV6-5	15	TRBJ2-2	CASSGTGLATGELFF